Listed here are 20 T cell receptor beta chains from one sample, sequenced in a study of control samples from healthy donors and cancer patients (TCRdb year 2020). Library preparation employed the immunoSEQ multiplex PCR assay. As stored in TCRdb, this immuneACCESS dataset retains in-frame rearrangements with V and J assigned. A fraction of the clones does not appear; measured against another copy, unresolved V genes explain less than half of the discrepancy, and the remainder lacks a known reason. The sample records some 40,000 clones, over 70% of which are singletons. Roughly 21% of the sample is in the top ten clones. The sequencing input was PBMCs. The receptors derive from a woman aged 55-69 years with lung cancer.

The chain joins TRBV5-1 to TRBJ2-4; unclear D gene. With 3 bases removed from V and 0 bases from J, the gap between germline ends came to 13 bases. This CDR3 is built from 16 residues. CDR1 and CDR2 (germline): SGHRS, YFSETQ. The CDR3 region has the DNA TGCGCCAGCAGCTCTGAATATCCTGTAGCCAAAAACATTCAGTACTTC. Amino acid sequence: CASSSEYPVAKNIQYF.

This chain uses TRBV6-1 with TRBJ2-7, with D possibly being TRBD1 (6 bases). Trimming took off 3 bases at V and 5 bases at J, with 11 bases between the two ends. The CDR3 contains 13 residues. From germline, CDR1 is MNHNS and CDR2 SASEGT. The CDR3 here is CASSDPRTDEQYF. The DNA for the CDR3 is TGTGCCAGCAGTGACCCTCGGACAGACGAGCAGTACTTC.

The V and J genes are TRBV2 and TRBJ1-5; D possibly corresponds to TRBD1 (6 bases). Trimming removed 11 bases at V and 6 bases at J, with 20 bases between. From germline, CDR1 is SNHLY and CDR2 FYNNEI. The CDR3 loop spans 14 amino acids. The chain's CDR3 is CASNLGGLAQPQHF. The CDR3 DNA reads as TGTGCCTCAAACCTCGGGGGCCTCGCTCAGCCCCAGCATTTT. The full variable domain, completed using reference TRBV2 and TRBJ1-5, is EPEVTQTPSHQVTQMGQEVILRCVPISNHLYFYWYRQILGQKVEFLVSFYNNEISEKSEIFDDQFSVERPDGSNFTLKIRSTKLEDSAMYFCASNLGGLAQPQHFGDGTRLSIL.

The V gene is TRBV6-5, the J gene TRBJ1-2; 7 nucleotides align to TRBD1. The V and J ends lost 10 bases and 5 bases, in that order; junction bases with no gene match: 4. CDR1 and CDR2 from the germline V gene are MNHEY and SVGAGI. This CDR3 comprises 11 residues. For the CDR3, the DNA is TGTGCCACGCAGGGGGGATATGGCTACACCTTC. This translates into CATQGGYGYTF.

The rearrangement uses TRBV5-6 and TRBJ2-3; D possibly uses TRBD1 or TRBD2 (5 bases each). Germline lookup yields CDR1 SGHDT and CDR2 YYEEEE. There are 14 residues in the CDR3. Trimming shortened V by 3 bases and J by 5 bases, and 13 bases separated the two germline ends. CDR3 DNA sequence: TGTGCCAGCAGCTCCGGGACCCGGGGAGATACGCAGTATTTT. It specifies CASSSGTRGDTQYF.

The rearrangement uses TRBV19 and TRBJ1-1, with no clear D. Germline CDR1 LNHDA, CDR2 SQIVND (reference sequence). The V and J ends lost 3 bases and 0 bases respectively, with 8 bases between them. The CDR3 spans 14 residues. The CDR3, as DNA: TGTGCCAGTAGTATGACGGAAATGAACACTGAAGCTTTCTTT. It yields the protein CASSMTEMNTEAFF.

The sample holds a few counts of this clone. This chain joins TRBV27 and TRBJ1-2, with a tentative D call TRBD1 (6 bases). There are 14 residues in the CDR3. The germline V gene has CDR1 MNHEY and CDR2 SMNVEV (reference sequence). V lost 5 bases, J lost 8 bases, and 18 bases lay in between. In DNA, the CDR3 is TGTGCCAGCAGTCACGGACAGAGCTTTGGGGGCTACACCTTC. Translation gives CASSHGQSFGGYTF.

This clone has just a few counts. The chain uses TRBV6-4 and TRBJ2-3; 9 bases are shared with TRBD1. The CDR3 sequence is 15 residues long. CDR1 and CDR2 (germline): MRHNA, SNTAGT. V trimming: 0 bases; J trimming: 2 bases; junction bases outside the gene matches: 0. CDR3 in amino acids: CASSDSQGATDTQYF. CDR3 DNA sequence: TGTGCCAGCAGTGACTCACAGGGGGCCACAGATACGCAGTATTTT.

The chain combines TRBV4-2 with TRBJ1-1; a possible D gene is TRBD1 (5 bases). V was shortened by 1 base and J by 4 bases, with 7 bases between the two germline ends. CDR3 length: 13 residues. The germline gives CDR1 LGHNA, CDR2 YNFKEQ. CDR3 DNA: TGTGCCAGCAGCCAAGTTAGGGGCACTGAAGCTTTCTTT. Its protein is CASSQVRGTEAFF.

The V and J genes are TRBV7-6 and TRBJ1-1; 11 bases agree with TRBD1. This CDR3 has 15 residues. Germline-derived CDR1 and CDR2 are SGHVS and FNYEAQ. V shed 1 base and J 3 bases; nucleotides not matched to a gene: 1. CDR3 nucleotides: TGTGCCAGCAGCTTAGAGGGACAGGGGGACACTGAAGCTTTCTTT. Its protein is CASSLEGQGDTEAFF.

The chain uses TRBV6-5 and TRBJ1-1, with 8 bases that match TRBD1. There are 13 residues in the CDR3. V lost 5 bases to trimming and J lost 5 bases; unmatched junction nucleotides: 4. Germline values: CDR1 MNHEY, CDR2 SVGAGI. CDR3 sequence reads: CASSIQGVTEAFF. CDR3 DNA: TGTGCCAGCAGTATACAGGGGGTGACTGAAGCTTTCTTT.

The rearrangement links TRBV12-3 or TRBV12-4 to TRBJ1-2; D uncertain. Deletions cut 6 bases from V and 4 bases from J, with 9 bases between. The CDR3 has 12 amino acids. The CDR3 sequence: CASSRRTYGYTF. The CDR3 nucleotides read TGTGCCAGCAGCAGACGGACCTATGGCTACACCTTC.

The chain has TRBV6-5 and TRBJ2-5; 7 nucleotides match TRBD2. The CDR3 has 13 amino acids. The germline V gene has CDR1 MNHEY and CDR2 SVGAGI. Trimming cost V 5 bases and J 4 bases; bases outside gene matches: 4. The CDR3 sequence is CASSTGTTETQYF. The CDR3, as DNA: TGTGCCAGCAGTACGGGGACTACAGAGACCCAGTACTTC.

The chain has TRBV4-2 and TRBJ1-6; tentatively, D is TRBD1 (6 bases). V lost 0 bases and J lost 0, with 15 bases in between. The CDR3 totals 19 residues. Germline assignment: CDR1 LGHNA and CDR2 YNFKEQ. CDR3 sequence (DNA): TGTGCCAGCAGCCAAGAGGGTTGGGGGGCAAGCTCCTATAATTCACCCCTCCACTTT. Translation: CASSQEGWGASSYNSPLHF.

The table lists this clone with a few counts. The chain is built from TRBV5-6 and TRBJ2-7; TRBD2 matches at 7 bases. Germline V gene sequence: CDR1 SGHDT, CDR2 YYEEEE. CDR3 length equals 12 residues. J was trimmed by 6 bases and V by 4 bases; bases with no gene match: 4. CDR3 coding DNA: TGTGCCAGCAGCCCGGGACTACGCGAGCAGTACTTC. Translation: CASSPGLREQYF.

CDR3 residues: CASSMRRALRAFF. The CDR3 DNA sequence: TGTGCCAGCAGCATGCGACGGGCCCTGAGAGCTTTCTTT. V and J are TRBV27 and TRBJ1-1; D remains ambiguous. The germline CDR1 and CDR2 sequences are MNHEY and SMNVEV (reference sequence). The CDR3 has 13 residues. The V end lost 6 bases, the J end lost 10 bases, and 18 bases lay between the germline ends.

This chain connects TRBV19 to TRBJ1-5; no definite D call. V was cut by 4 bases and J by 4 bases, with 5 bases left in between. The CDR3 has 12 residues. Germline V gives CDR1 LNHDA, CDR2 SQIVND (reference sequence). The CDR3 here is CASSTENQPQHF. The CDR3 nucleotides are TGTGCCAGTAGTACCGAAAATCAGCCCCAGCATTTT.

The J gene is TRBJ2-3, the V gene TRBV5-1; TRBD1 might be the D (6 bases). CDR3 size: 18 residues. CDR1 and CDR2 from the germline V gene are SGHRS and YFSETQ. V was pared by 3 bases and J by 2 bases, with 22 bases between. The CDR3 coding sequence is TGCGCCAGCAGCTCCGTCAGATGGGACACTGGGAACACAGATACGCAGTATTTT. It specifies CASSSVRWDTGNTDTQYF.

The rearrangement uses TRBV6-2 or TRBV6-3 and TRBJ1-1; TRBD1 might be the D (5 bases). Trimming pared 5 bases from V and 7 bases from J, leaving 11 bases between. CDR3 length: 12 amino acids. Germline V gene sequence: CDR1 MNHEY, CDR2 SVGEGT. CDR3 residues: CASSLRDLEAFF. CDR3 nucleotides: TGTGCCAGCAGTCTCCGGGACCTTGAAGCTTTCTTT.

J is TRBJ1-2 and V is TRBV27; D gene uncertain. Germline assignment: CDR1 MNHEY and CDR2 SMNVEV (reference sequence). The V end was cut by 3 bases, the J end by 6 bases, with 11 bases between. The CDR3 loop spans 13 amino acids. The CDR3 region is CASSFRGPHGYTF. CDR3 in DNA: TGTGCCAGCAGTTTCCGTGGGCCCCATGGCTACACCTTC.